This record looks at one T cell receptor (beta chain) sequence and its context. Its matching antigen is unknown. A split of CD4+ cells into CD45RA+ naive and CD45RA-negative memory subsets was performed. This sample was taken from a study of shared clonotypes between healthy human individuals. V lost 0 bases, J lost 3 bases, and 13 bases lay in between. Germline V gene data show CDR1 as SGDLS and CDR2 as YYNGEE. The CDR3 runs 15 residues. Whole-study results and caveats: Clonotypes which were not shared had lower generation probabilities than clonotypes that all four donors shared. With four donors compared, around 5.4% of naive CD4 clonotypes were shared.

Splitting of each subset's genomic DNA was done evenly across several immunoSEQ plates. Profiling relied on immunoSEQ multiplex PCR, and the TCRdb table lists in-frame clones only, not all of them. The repertoire holds roughly 1.4 million clones, with just under 99% as singletons. The TCR originated in a man younger than 40 in good health. This rearrangement joins TRBV9 to TRBJ2-7; D is unclear. Source material: naive CD4+ T cells sorted from blood. Regarding subset: CD45RA+ positively selected. CDR3 residues: CASSVGVDVHYEQYF. In nucleotides, the CDR3 is TGTGCCAGCAGCGTAGGTGTGGACGTACACTACGAGCAGTACTTC.